A selection of T cell receptor beta chains follows, all from one sample in a study of blood T cells in healthy people across ages. TCRdb reanalysed the 5' RACE reads using MiXCR and keeps one entry per CDR3 protein. Of around 690,000 distinct CDR3 sequences in the sample, roughly three fifths are singletons; the top ten hold 35% to 40%. Sample: blood. These receptors were obtained from a man aged 55 to 70 in good health. Both conserved end residues are part of each CDR3. D genes are given only for firm matches. Where a row states a size, it is once, few, many or the class of an expanded clone; other rows omit it.

D	V	J	size	DNA	CDR3
.	TRBV27	TRBJ2-5	.	TGTGCCAGCAGTTTGGCGGGGACAGTGGAGACCCAGTACTTC	CASSLAGTVETQYF
.	TRBV18	TRBJ1-2	few	TGTGCCAGCTCACCACCGGCCAACGCTAACTATGGCTACACCTTC	CASSPPANANYGYTF
.	TRBV5-5	TRBJ1-1	.	TGTGCCAGCAGCTTAATGAGGTCAGGGCCCTCGCAGACTGAAGCTTTCTTT	CASSLMRSGPSQTEAFF
TRBD2	TRBV25-1	TRBJ2-6	.	TGTGCCGGCAGTGGAGAAGCGGGGGGGCCTGGGGCCAACGTCCTGACTTTC	CAGSGEAGGPGANVLTF
TRBD2	TRBV2	TRBJ2-4	once	TGTGCCAGCATTCCTAGCGGGAGCAAAAACATTCAGTACTTC	CASIPSGSKNIQYF
.	TRBV7-9	TRBJ2-1	.	TGTGCCAGCTTGGGACCTATCTACAATGAGCAGTTCTTC	CASLGPIYNEQFF
.	TRBV3-1	TRBJ1-2	.	TGTGCCAGCAGGCCCCGCGGGGGCGCGGGTGGCTACACCTTC	CASRPRGGAGGYTF
TRBD1	TRBV4-1	TRBJ1-5	once	TGCGCCAGCAGCCCCAAGGGTTGGGGACAGGGGGCGTCGCCCCAGCATTTT	CASSPKGWGQGASPQHF
.	TRBV27	TRBJ2-1	few	TGTGCCAGCAGTTTTGGCGGTAGCTCCTACAATGAGCAGTTCTTC	CASSFGGSSYNEQFF
.	TRBV5-1	TRBJ2-2	.	TGCGCCAGCAGAAGAAAAGACTCCACCGGGGAGCTGTTTTTT	CASRRKDSTGELFF
.	TRBV14	TRBJ2-1	.	TGTGCCAGCAGCCAGGAGGGGGCGAGTAAAAATGAGCAGTTCTTC	CASSQEGASKNEQFF
.	TRBV29-1	TRBJ2-7	.	TGCAGCGGACGGGGTTTAGCCGACGAGCAGTACTTC	CSGRGLADEQYF
.	TRBV21-1	TRBJ2-5	.	TGTGCCAGCAGCACCAGACGGGCCCAGTACTTC	CASSTRRAQYF
.	TRBV4-1	TRBJ1-4	.	TGCGCCAGCAGCCAAGACGGCCAGAAACTGTTTTTT	CASSQDGQKLFF
TRBD2	TRBV27	TRBJ2-5	.	TGTGCCAGCAGTTTATCACTAGCGGGGGGTAGGGAGACCCAGTACTTC	CASSLSLAGGRETQYF
.	TRBV5-1	TRBJ2-3	.	TGCGCCAGCAGCGACTCCCGGGGCGCAGGCACAGATACGCAGTATTTT	CASSDSRGAGTDTQYF
.	TRBV25-1	TRBJ2-5	few	TGTGCCAGCAGTGAAGTGGGGTTCCAAGAGACCCAGTACTTC	CASSEVGFQETQYF
.	TRBV7-9	TRBJ2-3	.	TGTGCCAGCAGCGCCAACTCACGGAGCACAGATACGCAGTATTTT	CASSANSRSTDTQYF
.	TRBV12-3/TRBV12-4	TRBJ2-5	once	TGTGCCAGCAGTTTCAGGACACAGGAGCAGTACTTC	CASSFRTQEQYF
.	TRBV3-1	TRBJ1-2	.	TGTGCCAGCAGCACGACAGTGGGGGGCTACACCTTC	CASSTTVGGYTF
TRBD1	TRBV28	TRBJ1-2	.	TGTGCCAGCAGTGTACCCCACGGACAGGGAAACTATGGCTACACCTTC	CASSVPHGQGNYGYTF
.	TRBV21-1	TRBJ1-6	.	TGTGCCAGCAGCAAAGATGGAAATTCACCCCTCCACTTT	CASSKDGNSPLHF
TRBD2	TRBV7-8	TRBJ2-1	.	TGTGCCAGCAGCTTACCGGGGGGGTATGAGCAGTTCTTC	CASSLPGGYEQFF
.	TRBV11-2	TRBJ1-2	.	TGTGCCAGCAGCTTAGCCGCGTCAGGGAGAGGTTATGGCTACACCTTC	CASSLAASGRGYGYTF
TRBD1	TRBV5-1	TRBJ2-7	.	TGCGCCGGCAGCCCCGGGACAGGAATCTACGAGCAGTACTTC	CAGSPGTGIYEQYF
.	TRBV29-1	TRBJ2-1	few	TGCAGCGCCCCCGTGACTACGCGCCTGACGGGGCAGTTCTTC	CSAPVTTRLTGQFF
TRBD2	TRBV20-1	TRBJ2-1	.	TGCAGGGCTAGAGACGGGGGGGGTGAGCAGTTCTTC	CRARDGGGEQFF
.	TRBV11-2	TRBJ2-6	.	TGTGCCAGCAGCTTACGGCGGGGCGACAGCACCATGGGGGCCAACGTCCTGACTTTC	CASSLRRGDSTMGANVLTF